The 18 T cell receptor beta chains below come from one sample, sequenced in a study of T cell responses to AZD1222 COVID-19 vaccine. Method: immunoSEQ multiplex PCR; TCRdb's copy keeps in-frame clones and lacks some. Of approximately 200,000 clones listed, about 94% are singletons. The specimen comprised peripheral blood, sampled on day 0 of AZD1222 vaccination. All receptors derive from an adult in good health.

This rearrangement joins TRBV18 to TRBJ2-7; possibly TRBD1 for D (6 bases). Trimming removed 6 bases from V and 0 bases from J, with 15 bases in between. This CDR3 has 15 amino acids. Looked up from germline, CDR1 is KGHSH and CDR2 is LQKENI. The CDR3 is CASSPLPDSSYEQYF. For the CDR3, the DNA is TGTGCCAGCTCTCCCCTACCGGACAGCTCCTACGAGCAGTACTTC.

The chain has TRBV27 and TRBJ1-6; weak D call: TRBD1 (6 bases). CDR1 is MNHEY and CDR2 is SMNVEV in the germline V gene (reference sequence). V lost 3 bases to trimming and J lost 9 bases, with 12 bases between them. This CDR3 is 14 amino acids long. CDR3 sequence reads: CASSFLDRRSPLHF. The CDR3 bases are TGTGCCAGCAGTTTCCTAGACAGGCGTTCACCCCTCCACTTT.

The chain uses TRBV5-1 and TRBJ1-2; a weak D match, TRBD1 (5 bases). V lost 4 bases to trimming and J lost 0 bases, with 10 bases between them. Germline V gene sequence: CDR1 SGHRS, CDR2 YFSETQ. This CDR3 contains 14 residues. This CDR3 is CASSRGTANYGYTF. DNA of the CDR3: TGCGCCAGCAGCCGCGGGACGGCTAACTATGGCTACACCTTC. The variable domain in full, with the rest retrieved from reference TRBV5-1 and TRBJ1-2, is KAGVTQTPRYLIKTRGQQVTLSCSPISGHRSVSWYQQTPGQGLQFLFEYFSETQRNKGNFPGRFSGRQFSNSRSEMNVSTLELGDSALYLCASSRGTANYGYTFGSGTRLTVV.

The chain carries TRBV12-3 or TRBV12-4 and TRBJ2-3; D possibly corresponds to TRBD1 (5 bases). V dropped 7 bases and J dropped 6 bases, with 14 bases sitting between them. This CDR3 is 13 amino acids long. The CDR3 is CASNLWGVDTQYF. In DNA, the CDR3 is TGTGCCAGCAACCTATGGGGCGTCGATACGCAGTATTTT.

J is TRBJ1-1 and V is TRBV7-2, with D unclear. This CDR3 region has 14 residues. Looked up from germline, CDR1 is SGHTA and CDR2 is FQGNSA. V shed 5 bases and J shed 1 base, with 11 bases lying between them. The CDR3 region has the DNA TGTGCCAGCAGCAGTTCTGGGCCGAACACTGAAGCTTTCTTT. Protein sequence: CASSSSGPNTEAFF.

The CDR3 loop is CASSGTAPGNSPLHF. The DNA of the CDR3 is TGTGCCAGCAGCGGGACAGCCCCGGGTAATTCACCCCTCCACTTT. The V and J genes are TRBV2 and TRBJ1-6; 7 nucleotides agree with TRBD1. The junction had 8 bases not matched to a gene; V was cut back by 6 bases and J by 6 bases. The CDR3 is made up of 15 amino acids. Germline assignment: CDR1 SNHLY and CDR2 FYNNEI.

This chain links TRBV10-3 with TRBJ2-7; TRBD2 matches at 7 bases. Germline CDR1 and CDR2: ENHRY and SYGVKD. With 4 bases clipped from V and 2 bases from J, the junction kept 11 bases outside the gene matches. The CDR3 sequence is 16 residues long. The CDR3 coding sequence is TGTGCCATCAGTGCCTCCCCGGGCGGGAGAACCTACGAGCAGTACTTC. It specifies CAISASPGGRTYEQYF.

The chain joins TRBV28 to TRBJ2-7, with 9 bases identical to TRBD1. This CDR3 is 14 amino acids long. The trim removed 1 base at V and 6 bases at J, leaving 4 bases unmatched. Germline assignment: CDR1 MDHEN and CDR2 SYDVKM. CDR3 sequence (DNA): TGTGCCAGCAGTTTATCGGGACAGGGCCTCGAGCAGTACTTC. Amino acids: CASSLSGQGLEQYF.

The gene calls are TRBV5-1 and TRBJ1-1, with D unclear. V was clipped by 1 base and J by 1 base, with 5 bases between them. CDR3 length equals 13 residues. Germline V gene data show CDR1 as SGHRS and CDR2 as YFSETQ. The DNA of the CDR3 is TGCGCCAGCAGCTTGAAGGCGAACACTGAAGCTTTCTTT. Its protein product is CASSLKANTEAFF. Looking up the rest from reference TRBV5-1 and TRBJ1-1 gives the full variable domain: KAGVTQTPRYLIKTRGQQVTLSCSPISGHRSVSWYQQTPGQGLQFLFEYFSETQRNKGNFPGRFSGRQFSNSRSEMNVSTLELGDSALYLCASSLKANTEAFFGQGTRLTVV.

The chain joins TRBV18 to TRBJ2-1; 11 nucleotides agree with TRBD2. The J segment lost 2 bases and the V segment lost 3 bases, leaving 6 bases of the junction unmatched. Germline values: CDR1 KGHSH, CDR2 LQKENI. The CDR3 consists of 17 residues. CDR3 coding DNA: TGTGCCAGCTCACCGACCATAGCGGGAGGGACCTACAATGAGCAGTTCTTC. It translates to CASSPTIAGGTYNEQFF.

The rearrangement links TRBV19 to TRBJ2-3; tentative D call: TRBD2 (5 bases). Per germline, CDR1 LNHDA and CDR2 SQIVND (reference sequence). The CDR3 extends over 15 amino acids. The V gene lost 0 bases and the J gene lost 1 base, with 8 bases spanning the gap. For the CDR3, the DNA is TGTGCCAGTAGTATAGACGGGGTAGGCACAGATACGCAGTATTTT. Translating gives CASSIDGVGTDTQYF.

The chain joins TRBV3-1 (or the pseudogene TRBV3-2) to TRBJ1-1, with D maybe TRBD1 (5 bases). V lost 2 bases to trimming and J lost 5 bases, with 15 bases between them. There are 15 residues in the CDR3. Germline V gives CDR1 LGHDT, CDR2 YNNKEL (reference sequence). CDR3 DNA sequence: TGTGCCAGCAGCCAACCGGGACTGGCGTTTACTGAAGCTTTCTTT. Protein: CASSQPGLAFTEAFF.

The chain is built from TRBV7-4 and TRBJ2-5, with D uncertain. Germline CDR1 and CDR2: SGHVT and SQSDAQ. This CDR3 comprises 14 residues. Trimming shortened V by 0 bases and J by 5 bases, and 10 bases separated the two germline ends. The CDR3 DNA is TGTGCCAGCAGCTTAGCGCCCGGAACGGAGACCCAGTACTTC. It encodes CASSLAPGTETQYF.

Here the CDR3 reads CASRNVIGWGSGNTIYF. For the CDR3, the DNA is TGTGCCAGCAGGAACGTAATTGGTTGGGGCTCTGGAAACACCATATATTTT. This chain links TRBV28 with TRBJ1-3, with D uncertain. Germline loops: CDR1 MDHEN, CDR2 SYDVKM. The CDR3 is 17 amino acids. The V end was cut by 6 bases, the J end by 0 bases, with 18 bases between.

J is TRBJ1-1 and V is TRBV29-1; D is unresolved. The ends were cut back, 3 bases at V and 1 base at J, with 6 bases in the middle. This CDR3 has 12 residues. Germline CDR1 is SQVTM and CDR2 is ANQGSEA. The chain's CDR3 is CSVDERNTEAFF. The CDR3 region has the DNA TGCAGCGTTGACGAGAGGAACACTGAAGCTTTCTTT.

V and J are TRBV30 and TRBJ1-2; 12 nucleotides align to TRBD1. CDR1 GTSNPN and CDR2 SVGIG come from the germline V gene (reference sequence). V lost 6 bases to trimming and J lost 7 bases; unmatched junction nucleotides: 6. This CDR3 is built from 13 residues. CDR3 amino acids: CACGDRGRGGYTF. The CDR3 DNA reads as TGTGCCTGCGGGGACAGGGGGCGAGGTGGCTACACCTTC.

The chain couples TRBV19 to TRBJ2-7, with D hard to call. Germline assignment: CDR1 LNHDA and CDR2 SQIVND (reference sequence). V dropped 6 bases and J dropped 6 bases, with 12 bases sitting between them. The CDR3 length is 12 residues. CDR3 nucleotide sequence: TGTGCCAGTAGAGGGCATCTTCCCGAGCAGTACTTC. It translates to CASRGHLPEQYF. The variable domain in full, completed from reference TRBV19 and TRBJ2-7, reads DGGITQSPKYLFRKEGQNVTLSCEQNLNHDAMYWYRQDPGQGLRLIYYSQIVNDFQKGDIAEGYSVSREKKESFPLTVTSAQKNPTAFYLCASRGHLPEQYFGPGTRLTVT.

DNA of the CDR3: TGTGCCAGCAGCCGCGATCGGGGGCGCGACTATGGCTACACCTTC. It translates to CASSRDRGRDYGYTF. The chain is built from TRBV5-4 and TRBJ1-2; D might be TRBD1 (6 bases). The ends were cut back, 4 bases at V and 3 bases at J, with 16 bases in the middle. Germline V lookup: CDR1 SGHNT, CDR2 YYREEE (reference sequence). This CDR3 spans 15 amino acids.